This entry features one T cell receptor (beta chain) sequence. The antigen remains unidentified. This sample was included in a study of cytomegalovirus exposure and HLA in healthy donors. Study-level findings and limits: A later analysis linked a missense variant in DCLRE1C to the trimming of TCR beta V and J genes.

The PCR had 60 Vbeta and 13 Jbeta primers. Here immunoSEQ multiplex PCR was the method, and the copy in TCRdb shows in-frame clones only, minus some. The table has 150,000 to 200,000 clones, more than 85% seen once. The germline V gene encodes CDR1 SEHNR and CDR2 FQNEAQ (reference sequence). CDR3 size: 16 residues. Deletions cut 5 bases from V and 5 bases from J, with 18 bases between. This TCR derives from a woman under 30 in good health and CMV-seronegative. Input material: PBMCs. The chain has TRBV7-9 and TRBJ1-4; D might be TRBD1 (6 bases). The CDR3 nucleotides are TGTGCCAGCAGCATACAGACAAGGGGGGGGAATGAAAAACTGTTTTTT. It encodes CASSIQTRGGNEKLFF. The full variable domain, rest sourced from reference TRBV7-9 and TRBJ1-4, is DTGVSQNPRHKITKRGQNVTFRCDPISEHNRLYWYRQTLGQGPEFLTYFQNEAQLEKSRLLSDRFSAERPKGSFSTLEIQRTEQGDSAMYLCASSIQTRGGNEKLFFGSGTQLSVL.